This T cell receptor (beta chain) is drawn from a study of T cell clonality in common variable immunodeficiency. The study's findings and limits: Common variable immunodeficiency TCR beta sequences reportedly had fewer deletions and N-nucleotide insertions.

This table comes from immunoSEQ multiplex PCR, and its TCRdb copy is limited to in-frame clones, with some not included. The sample presents fewer than 50,000 clones, none singletons. The V gene end was trimmed by 3 bases and the J gene end by 6 bases; junction bases not matched to a gene: 4. The length of the CDR3 is 14 residues. In germline, CDR1 is SGHAT, CDR2 FQNNGV. This clone was counted many times. What it recognizes is unknown. The CDR3 extends 3 residues past the end of the read, so its final part is completed from the germline J gene. This TCR derives from a person aged 18 to 70 in good health. The source material was peripheral blood mononuclear cells. The V call is TRBV11-2, the J call TRBJ2-7, with 11 bases identical to TRBD2. Partial CDR3 DNA: TGTGCCAGCAGCTTTAGCGGGAGGGCCCCCGAG. Translation gives CASSFSGRAPE. The entire CDR3 protein reads CASSFSGRAPEQYF. Complete variable domain (other parts from reference TRBV11-2 and TRBJ2-7): EAGVAQSPRYKIIEKRQSVAFWCNPISGHATLYWYQQILGQGPKLLIQFQNNGVVDDSQLPKDRFSAERLKGVDSTLKIQPAKLEDSAVYLCASSFSGRAPEQYFGPGTRLTVT.